This T cell receptor (beta chain) was obtained from a study of T cells in Graves' hyperthyroidism and ophthalmopathy. Study-level background: The blood sample was taken at first diagnosis, before treatment began.

This clonotype was found many times. J gave up 0 bases and V 10 bases, and 4 bases lay outside the gene matches. From germline, CDR1 is SNHLY and CDR2 FYNNEI. This CDR3 is built from 14 residues. Researchers took RNA transcripts and amplified the TCR beta CDR3 regions from them. First-round RT-PCR of the TCR CDR3 relied on the HTBI primer set. TCRdb re-called the multiplex PCR reads through MiXCR, storing one row per CDR3 protein. Here the sample spans about 560,000 distinct CDR3 sequences, 15% to 19% being singletons. Patients between 18 and 65 years old had hyperthyroidism, newly diagnosed and lasting under 2 months.

The chain employs TRBV2 and TRBJ2-3; 10 bases match TRBD2. The material sequenced was blood. This TCR derives from a woman in her thirties with Graves' hyperthyroidism. This CDR3 reads CAITSGTSTDTQYF. CDR3 in DNA: TGTGCCATAACTAGCGGGACTAGCACAGATACGCAGTATTTT.